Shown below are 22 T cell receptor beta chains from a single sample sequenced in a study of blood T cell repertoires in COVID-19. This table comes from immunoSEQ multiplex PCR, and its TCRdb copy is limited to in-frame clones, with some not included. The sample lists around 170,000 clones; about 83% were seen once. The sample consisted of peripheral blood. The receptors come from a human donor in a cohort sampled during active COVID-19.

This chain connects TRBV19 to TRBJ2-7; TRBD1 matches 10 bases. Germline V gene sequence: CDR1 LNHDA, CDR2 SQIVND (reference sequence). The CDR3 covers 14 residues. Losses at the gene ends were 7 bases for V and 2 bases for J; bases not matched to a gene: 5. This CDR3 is CASKRQGATYEQYF. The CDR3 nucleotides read TGTGCCAGTAAGCGACAGGGGGCCACCTACGAGCAGTACTTC.

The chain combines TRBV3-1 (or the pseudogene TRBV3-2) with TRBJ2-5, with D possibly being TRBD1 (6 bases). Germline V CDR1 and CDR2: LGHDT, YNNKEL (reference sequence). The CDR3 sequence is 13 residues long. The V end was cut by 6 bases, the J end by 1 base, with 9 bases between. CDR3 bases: TGTGCCAGCAGACGGGACATCCAAGAGACCCAGTACTTC. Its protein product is CASRRDIQETQYF.

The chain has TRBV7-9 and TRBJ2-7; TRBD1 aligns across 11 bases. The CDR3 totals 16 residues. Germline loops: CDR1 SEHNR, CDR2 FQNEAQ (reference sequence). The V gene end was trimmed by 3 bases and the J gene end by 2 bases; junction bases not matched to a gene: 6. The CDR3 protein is CASSFLPGQGAYEQYF. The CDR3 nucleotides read TGTGCCAGCAGCTTCCTCCCGGGACAGGGGGCCTACGAGCAGTACTTC.

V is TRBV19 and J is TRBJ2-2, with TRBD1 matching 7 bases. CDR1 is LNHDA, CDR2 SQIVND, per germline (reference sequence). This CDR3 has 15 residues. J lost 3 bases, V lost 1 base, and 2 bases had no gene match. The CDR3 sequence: CASSIVGQDTGELFF. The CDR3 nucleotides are TGTGCCAGTAGTATAGTTGGACAGGACACCGGGGAGCTGTTTTTT.

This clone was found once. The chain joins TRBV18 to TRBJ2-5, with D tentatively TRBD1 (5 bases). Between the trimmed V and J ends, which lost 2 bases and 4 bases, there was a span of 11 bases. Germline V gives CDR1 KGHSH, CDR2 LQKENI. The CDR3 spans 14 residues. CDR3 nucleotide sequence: TGTGCCAGCTCACCAGGGGCCCTTGGAGAGACCCAGTACTTC. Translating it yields CASSPGALGETQYF.

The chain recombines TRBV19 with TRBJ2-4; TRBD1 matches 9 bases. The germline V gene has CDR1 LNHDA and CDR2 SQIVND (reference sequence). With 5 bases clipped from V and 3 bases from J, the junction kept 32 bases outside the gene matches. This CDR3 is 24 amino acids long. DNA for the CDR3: TGTGCCAGTAGTCATTACTCCGGGACAGGGCGGACTGGCGGGAGAAATTTTGTCAAAAACATTCAGTACTTC. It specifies CASSHYSGTGRTGGRNFVKNIQYF.

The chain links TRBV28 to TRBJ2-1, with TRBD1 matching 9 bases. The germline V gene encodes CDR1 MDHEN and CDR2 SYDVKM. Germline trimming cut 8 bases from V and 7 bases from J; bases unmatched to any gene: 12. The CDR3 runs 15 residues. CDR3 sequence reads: CASYRIGQGLNEQFF. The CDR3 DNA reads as TGTGCCAGCTACCGAATCGGACAGGGGTTGAATGAGCAGTTCTTC.

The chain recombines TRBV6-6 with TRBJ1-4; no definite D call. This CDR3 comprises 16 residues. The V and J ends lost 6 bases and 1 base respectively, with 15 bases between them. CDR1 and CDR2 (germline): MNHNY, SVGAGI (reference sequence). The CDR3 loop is CASRDRIGETNEKLFF. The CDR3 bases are TGTGCCAGCAGAGACCGGATCGGGGAAACTAATGAAAAACTGTTTTTT.

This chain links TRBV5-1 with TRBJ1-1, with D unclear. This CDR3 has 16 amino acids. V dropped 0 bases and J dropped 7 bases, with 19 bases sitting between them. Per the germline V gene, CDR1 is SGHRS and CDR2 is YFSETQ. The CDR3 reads CASSLGIGVDIIEAFF. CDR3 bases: TGCGCCAGCAGCTTGGGAATTGGTGTCGACATCATTGAAGCTTTCTTT.

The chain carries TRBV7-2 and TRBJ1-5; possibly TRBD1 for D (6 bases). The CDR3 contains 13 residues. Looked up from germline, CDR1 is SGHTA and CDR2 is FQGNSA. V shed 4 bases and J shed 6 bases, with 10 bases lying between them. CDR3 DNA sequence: TGTGCCAGCAGCTCTCAGGGGTTTCAGCCCCAGCATTTT. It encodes CASSSQGFQPQHF.

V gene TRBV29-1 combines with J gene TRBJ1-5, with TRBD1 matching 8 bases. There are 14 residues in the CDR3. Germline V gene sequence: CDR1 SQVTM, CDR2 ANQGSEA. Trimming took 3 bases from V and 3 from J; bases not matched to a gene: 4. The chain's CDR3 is CSVDTGGPNQPQHF. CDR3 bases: TGCAGCGTTGATACAGGGGGACCCAATCAGCCCCAGCATTTT.

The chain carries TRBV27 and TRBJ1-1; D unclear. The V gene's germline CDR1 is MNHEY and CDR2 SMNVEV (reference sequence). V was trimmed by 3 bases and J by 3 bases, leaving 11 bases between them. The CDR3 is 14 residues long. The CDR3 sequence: CASSLEESYTEAFF. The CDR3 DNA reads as TGTGCCAGCAGTTTGGAGGAGAGTTACACTGAAGCTTTCTTT.

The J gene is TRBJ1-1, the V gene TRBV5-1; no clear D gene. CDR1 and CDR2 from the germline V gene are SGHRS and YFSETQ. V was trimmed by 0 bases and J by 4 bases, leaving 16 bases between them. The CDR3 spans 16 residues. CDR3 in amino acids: CASSLEGRTILTEAFF. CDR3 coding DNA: TGCGCCAGCAGCTTGGAAGGGCGGACTATCCTCACTGAAGCTTTCTTT.

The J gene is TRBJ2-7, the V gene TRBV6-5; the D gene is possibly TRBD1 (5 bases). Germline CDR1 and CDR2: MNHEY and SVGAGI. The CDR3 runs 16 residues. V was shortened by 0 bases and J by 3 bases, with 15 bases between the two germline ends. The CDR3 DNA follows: TGTGCCAGCAGTTACTCCGGATTCACAGGACACTACGAGCAGTACTTC. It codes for CASSYSGFTGHYEQYF.

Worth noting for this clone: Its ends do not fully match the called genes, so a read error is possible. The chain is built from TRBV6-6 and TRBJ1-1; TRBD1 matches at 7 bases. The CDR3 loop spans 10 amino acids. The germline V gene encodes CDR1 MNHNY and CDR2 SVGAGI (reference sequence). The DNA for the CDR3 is TGTGCCAGCAGCCTCGGGACAGAATCATTT. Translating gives CASSLGTESF.

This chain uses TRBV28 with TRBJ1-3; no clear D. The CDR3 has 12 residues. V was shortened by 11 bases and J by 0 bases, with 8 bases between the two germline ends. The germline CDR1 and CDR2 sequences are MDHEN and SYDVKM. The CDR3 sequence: CASCSSGNTIYF. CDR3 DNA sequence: TGTGCCTCGTGTAGCTCTGGAAACACCATATATTTT.

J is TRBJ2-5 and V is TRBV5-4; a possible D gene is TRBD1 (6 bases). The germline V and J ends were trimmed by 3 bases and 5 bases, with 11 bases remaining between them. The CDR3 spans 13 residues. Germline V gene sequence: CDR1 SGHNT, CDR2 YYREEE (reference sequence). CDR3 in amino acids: CASSSNRVETQYF. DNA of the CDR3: TGTGCCAGCAGCTCGAACAGGGTGGAGACCCAGTACTTC.

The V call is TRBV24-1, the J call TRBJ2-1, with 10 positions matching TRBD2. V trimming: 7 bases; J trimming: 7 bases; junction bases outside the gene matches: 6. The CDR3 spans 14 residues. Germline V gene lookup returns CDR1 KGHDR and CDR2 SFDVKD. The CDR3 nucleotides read TGTGCCACCAGCGGAAGGACTAGCGGAAATGAGCAGTTCTTC. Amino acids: CATSGRTSGNEQFF.

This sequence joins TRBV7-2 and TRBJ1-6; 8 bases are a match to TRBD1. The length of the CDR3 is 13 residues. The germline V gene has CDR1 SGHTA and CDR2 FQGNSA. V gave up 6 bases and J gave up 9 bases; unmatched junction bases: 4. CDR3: CASRGQVGSPLHF. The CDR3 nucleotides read TGTGCCAGCAGGGGACAGGTCGGTTCACCCCTCCACTTT.

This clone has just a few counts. The CDR3 region has the DNA TGTGCCAGCAGCTGGGGAGCGGGGGGGCATGTCGGTTACGAGCAGTACTTC. Translation: CASSWGAGGHVGYEQYF. The chain employs TRBV5-5 and TRBJ2-7; 10 nucleotides agree with TRBD2. The trim removed 3 bases at V and 4 bases at J, leaving 13 bases unmatched. The CDR3 is 17 residues long. Germline CDR1 reads SGHKS; CDR2 reads YYEKEE (reference sequence).

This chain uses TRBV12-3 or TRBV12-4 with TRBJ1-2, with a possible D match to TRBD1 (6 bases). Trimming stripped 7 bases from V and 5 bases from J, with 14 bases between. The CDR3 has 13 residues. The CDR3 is CASTPRGGYGYTF. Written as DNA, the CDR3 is TGTGCCAGCACCCCGAGGGGGGGTTATGGCTACACCTTC.

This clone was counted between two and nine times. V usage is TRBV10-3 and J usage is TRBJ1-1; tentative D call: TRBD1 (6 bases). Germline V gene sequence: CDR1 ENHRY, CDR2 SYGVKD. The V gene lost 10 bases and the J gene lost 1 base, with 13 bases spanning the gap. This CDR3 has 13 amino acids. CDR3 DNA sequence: TGTGCCACCACCGGGACATCGAACACTGAAGCTTTCTTT. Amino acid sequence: CATTGTSNTEAFF.